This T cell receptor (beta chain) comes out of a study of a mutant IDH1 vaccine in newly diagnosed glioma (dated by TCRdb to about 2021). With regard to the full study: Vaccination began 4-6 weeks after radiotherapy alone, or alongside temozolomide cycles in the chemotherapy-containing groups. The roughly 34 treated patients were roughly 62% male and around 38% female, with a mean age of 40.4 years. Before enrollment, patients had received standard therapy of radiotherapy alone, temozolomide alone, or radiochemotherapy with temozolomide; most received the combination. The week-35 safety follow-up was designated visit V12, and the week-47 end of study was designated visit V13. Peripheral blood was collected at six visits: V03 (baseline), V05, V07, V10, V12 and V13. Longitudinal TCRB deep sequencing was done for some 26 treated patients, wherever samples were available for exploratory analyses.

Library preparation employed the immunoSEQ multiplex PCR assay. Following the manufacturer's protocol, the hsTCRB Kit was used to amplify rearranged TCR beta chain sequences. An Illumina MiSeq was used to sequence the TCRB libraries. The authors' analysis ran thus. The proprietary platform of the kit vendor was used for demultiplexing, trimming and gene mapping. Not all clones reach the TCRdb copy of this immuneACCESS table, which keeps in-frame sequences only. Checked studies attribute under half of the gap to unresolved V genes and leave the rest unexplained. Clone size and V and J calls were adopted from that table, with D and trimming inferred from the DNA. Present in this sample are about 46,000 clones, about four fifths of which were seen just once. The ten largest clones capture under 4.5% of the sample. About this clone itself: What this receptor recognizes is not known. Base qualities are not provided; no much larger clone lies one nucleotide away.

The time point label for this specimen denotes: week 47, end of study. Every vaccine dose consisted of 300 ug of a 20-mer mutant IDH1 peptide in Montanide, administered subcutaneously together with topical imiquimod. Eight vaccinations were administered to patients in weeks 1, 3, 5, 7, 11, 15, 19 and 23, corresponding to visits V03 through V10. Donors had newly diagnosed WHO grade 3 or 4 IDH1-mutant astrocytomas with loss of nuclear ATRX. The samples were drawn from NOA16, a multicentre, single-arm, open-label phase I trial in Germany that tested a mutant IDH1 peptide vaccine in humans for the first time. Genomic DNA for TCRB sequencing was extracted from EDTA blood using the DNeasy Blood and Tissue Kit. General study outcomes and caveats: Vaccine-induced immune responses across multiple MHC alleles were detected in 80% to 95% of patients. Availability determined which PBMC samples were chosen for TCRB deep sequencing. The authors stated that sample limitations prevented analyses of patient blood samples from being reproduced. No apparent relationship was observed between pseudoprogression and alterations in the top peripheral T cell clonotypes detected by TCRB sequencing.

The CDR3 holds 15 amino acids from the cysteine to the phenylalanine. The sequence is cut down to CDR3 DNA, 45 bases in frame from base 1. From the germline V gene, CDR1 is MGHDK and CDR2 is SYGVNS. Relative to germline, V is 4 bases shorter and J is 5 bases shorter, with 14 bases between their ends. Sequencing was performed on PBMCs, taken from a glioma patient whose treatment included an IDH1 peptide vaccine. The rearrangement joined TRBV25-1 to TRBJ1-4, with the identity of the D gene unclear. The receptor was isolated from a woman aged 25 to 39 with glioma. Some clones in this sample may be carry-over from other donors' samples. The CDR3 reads CASSGYTRVNEKLFF. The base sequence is TGTGCCAGCAGTGGGTACACAAGGGTCAATGAAAAACTGTTTTTT.